These 18 T cell receptor beta chains were all obtained from the same sample, sequenced in a study of identical twins. TCRdb passed the 5' RACE reads through MiXCR, listing each CDR3 protein once. Of approximately 600,000 distinct CDR3 sequences in the sample, around 7.5% were seen once. This sample also appeared in a second study, on yellow fever vaccine responses in identical twins.

The sample taken for sequencing was PBMCs. Receptors originate from a woman aged 18 to 35 in good health.

The CDR3 DNA reads TGTGCCATCAGTGAGTCGGAACTTAGGACCCTGAGAGGCTACACCTTC. As protein: CAISESELRTLRGYTF. The rearrangement uses TRBV10-3 and TRBJ1-2; D call uncertain. V lost 0 bases to trimming and J lost 8 bases, with 19 bases between them. CDR3 length: 16 residues. The germline CDR1 and CDR2 sequences are ENHRY and SYGVKD.

This clonotype was counted only a few times. The genes are TRBV12-3 or TRBV12-4 and TRBJ1-1, with 8 bases lining up with TRBD1. The CDR3 covers 14 residues. With V trimmed by 10 bases and J by 5 bases, 12 bases remained unmatched. CDR3 in amino acids: CATCLRDRRTEAFF. The CDR3 DNA sequence: TGTGCCACTTGCCTCCGGGACAGGAGGACTGAAGCTTTCTTT.

This clonotype was observed many times. The CDR3 sequence is CASTRQGGSYEQYF. Written as DNA, the CDR3 is TGTGCCAGCACAAGACAGGGGGGCTCCTACGAGCAGTACTTC. The genes are TRBV2 and TRBJ2-7; TRBD1 aligns across 9 bases. Unmatched junction bases numbered 4, after V lost 7 bases and J lost 0 bases. The CDR3 contains 14 residues. CDR1 SNHLY and CDR2 FYNNEI come from the germline V gene. Drawing the rest from reference TRBV2 and TRBJ2-7, the complete variable domain is EPEVTQTPSHQVTQMGQEVILRCVPISNHLYFYWYRQILGQKVEFLVSFYNNEISEKSEIFDDQFSVERPDGSNFTLKIRSTKLEDSAMYFCASTRQGGSYEQYFGPGTRLTVT.

This clonotype has more than one count but fewer than ten. The chain is built from TRBV7-9 and TRBJ2-1, with TRBD2 identical over 12 bases. The germline V gene has CDR1 SEHNR and CDR2 FQNEAQ (reference sequence). V lost 0 bases to trimming and J lost 7 bases; unmatched junction nucleotides: 4. This CDR3 is 16 amino acids long. In nucleotides, the CDR3 is TGTGCCAGCAGCTTAGCGCAAACTAGCGGGAGGAATGAGCAGTTCTTC. Translation gives CASSLAQTSGRNEQFF.

The chain has TRBV20-1 and TRBJ1-4, with 10 bases that match TRBD1. V dropped 1 base and J dropped 8; count of bases not matched to a gene: 4. This CDR3 is built from 14 residues. Germline-derived CDR1 and CDR2 are DFQATT and SNEGSKA (reference sequence). The CDR3, as DNA: TGCAGTGCTAGAGCCGGACAGGGGGGCGAAAAACTGTTTTTT. The encoded protein is CSARAGQGGEKLFF.

This clonotype has only a few counts. This sequence joins TRBV12-3 or TRBV12-4 and TRBJ1-5, with TRBD1 matching 7 bases. CDR3 length equals 15 residues. Unmatched junction bases numbered 4, after V lost 5 bases and J lost 0 bases. DNA of the CDR3: TGTGCCAGCAGTCCGGGACAGCATAGCAATCAGCCCCAGCATTTT. This encodes CASSPGQHSNQPQHF.

This clonotype was found a few times. The V gene is TRBV13, the J gene TRBJ1-5; D remains ambiguous. Germline V gives CDR1 PRHDT, CDR2 FYEKMQ (reference sequence). There are 15 residues in the CDR3. V was pared by 5 bases and J by 1 base, with 12 bases between. CDR3 amino acids: CASSEGGISNQPQHF. The CDR3 bases are TGTGCCAGCAGCGAAGGAGGGATAAGCAATCAGCCCCAGCATTTT. Full variable domain (rest looked up from reference TRBV13 and TRBJ1-5): AAGVIQSPRHLIKEKRETATLKCYPIPRHDTVYWYQQGPGQDPQFLISFYEKMQSDKGSIPDRFSAQQFSDYHSELNMSSLELGDSALYFCASSEGGISNQPQHFGDGTRLSIL.

The V gene is TRBV29-1, the J gene TRBJ1-4; 8 bases are a match to TRBD1. The CDR3 consists of 12 residues. Germline CDR1 SQVTM, CDR2 ANQGSEA. J lost 10 bases, V lost 5 bases, and 6 bases had no gene match. The CDR3 DNA follows: TGCAGCGTTACCGGGACAGGAGGAAAACTGTTTTTT. Translated, it gives CSVTGTGGKLFF.

The V and J genes are TRBV7-9 and TRBJ1-6, with TRBD1 matching over 12 bases. CDR3 size: 17 residues. CDR1 is SEHNR, CDR2 FQNEAQ, per germline (reference sequence). Trimming at V came to 5 bases and at J to 5 bases, leaving 7 bases not matched to a gene. DNA of the CDR3: TGTGCCAGCAGCCCGACCGGGACAGGGGGCCATAATTCACCCCTCCACTTT. This translates into CASSPTGTGGHNSPLHF.

This clonotype was observed a handful of times. The gene calls are TRBV5-1 and TRBJ2-7; 12 bases fit TRBD2. In germline, CDR1 is SGHRS, CDR2 YFSETQ. V gave up 2 bases and J gave up 4 bases; unmatched junction bases: 7. The CDR3 covers 16 residues. CDR3: CASSFVLGLAGYEQYF. CDR3 nucleotide sequence: TGCGCCAGCAGCTTCGTGCTCGGACTAGCGGGATACGAGCAGTACTTC.

This clonotype turned up a few times. The V gene is TRBV18, the J gene TRBJ1-1; no clear D gene. Trimming cost V 1 base and J 0 bases, with 9 bases left between them. The CDR3 has 15 amino acids. CDR1 is KGHSH, CDR2 LQKENI, per germline. This chain's CDR3 is CASSPLSSLNTEAFF. The CDR3, as DNA: TGTGCCAGCTCACCACTTAGTTCGCTGAACACTGAAGCTTTCTTT.

This clonotype was observed at least ten times. The rearrangement joins TRBV21-1 to TRBJ2-3; the D segment call TRBD2 is taken from the table without a DNA check. TRBV21-1 is flagged as a pseudogene. This CDR3 has 18 amino acids. DNA of the CDR3: TGTGCCAGCAGCAAAGAGGGTAGCGGGAGACTAAGCACAGATACGCAGTATTTT. Its translation is CASSKEGSGRLSTDTQYF.

There are many counts of this clonotype. V gene TRBV27 combines with J gene TRBJ2-7; 10 bases map to TRBD2. J lost 4 bases, V lost 5 bases, and 11 bases had no gene match. This CDR3 region has 16 residues. The germline CDR1 and CDR2 sequences are MNHEY and SMNVEV (reference sequence). The CDR3 loop is CASSPEEAGGLYEQYF. CDR3 nucleotides: TGTGCCAGCAGTCCCGAAGAAGCGGGAGGGCTATACGAGCAGTACTTC.

The V call is TRBV27, the J call TRBJ2-1; 11 bases are shared with TRBD2. The CDR3 extends over 16 amino acids. Germline CDR1 MNHEY, CDR2 SMNVEV (reference sequence). The ends lost 3 bases at V and 5 bases at J; junction bases unmatched: 6. The CDR3 is CASSFFSGRDHNEQFF. The CDR3 nucleotides read TGTGCCAGCAGTTTCTTTAGCGGGAGGGACCACAATGAGCAGTTCTTC.

Only a few counts were recorded for this clonotype. The gene calls are TRBV7-8 and TRBJ1-5; the D is unclear. Germline CDR1 SGHVS, CDR2 FQNEAQ. The CDR3 runs to 17 residues. Trimming took off 5 bases at V and 0 bases at J, with 17 bases between the two ends. The CDR3 sequence: CASSHSKGPYSNQPQHF. In nucleotides, the CDR3 is TGTGCCAGCAGCCACTCGAAGGGCCCGTATAGCAATCAGCCCCAGCATTTT.

The chain joins TRBV20-1 to TRBJ1-2, with D unclear. The germline V gene has CDR1 DFQATT and CDR2 SNEGSKA (reference sequence). This CDR3 has 14 amino acids. Trimming pared 1 base from V and 8 bases from J, leaving 17 bases between. The CDR3 nucleotides read TGCAGTGCTAGAGTGCCAGGAGCTGATGGAGGCTACACCTTC. Translation: CSARVPGADGGYTF.

This clonotype has a handful of counts. The rearrangement joins TRBV11-3 to TRBJ2-3; D unresolved. Germline V gives CDR1 SGHNT, CDR2 YENEEA. Trimming left V 5 bases short and J 0 bases short, with 9 bases between. This CDR3 is built from 14 residues. The CDR3 nucleotides are TGTGCCAGCAGCCCGACACCGAGCACAGATACGCAGTATTTT. It specifies CASSPTPSTDTQYF.

At least ten counts were recorded for this clonotype. The chain uses TRBV20-1 and TRBJ1-6; D remains unclear. V lost 5 bases and J 6 bases, leaving 5 bases between the germline ends. The germline V gene encodes CDR1 DFQATT and CDR2 SNEGSKA (reference sequence). The CDR3 extends over 11 amino acids. The CDR3 spells CSAGSNSPLHF. CDR3 nucleotides: TGCAGTGCTGGAAGTAATTCACCCCTCCACTTT.